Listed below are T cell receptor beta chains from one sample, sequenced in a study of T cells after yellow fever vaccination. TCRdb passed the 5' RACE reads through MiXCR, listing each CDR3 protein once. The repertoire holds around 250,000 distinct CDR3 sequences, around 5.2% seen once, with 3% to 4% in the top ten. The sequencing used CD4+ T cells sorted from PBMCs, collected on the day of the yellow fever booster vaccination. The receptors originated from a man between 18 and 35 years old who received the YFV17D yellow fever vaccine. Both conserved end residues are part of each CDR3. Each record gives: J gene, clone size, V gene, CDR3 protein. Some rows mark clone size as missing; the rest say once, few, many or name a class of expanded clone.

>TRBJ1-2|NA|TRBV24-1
CATSNDRGAPSPLFGYTF
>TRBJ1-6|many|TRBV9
CASSLRPGRNNSPLHF
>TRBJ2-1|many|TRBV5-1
CASSLEGQGIWNEQFF
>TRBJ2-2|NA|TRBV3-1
CASSQDPQVNTGELFF
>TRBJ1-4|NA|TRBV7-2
CASSLAGRREKLFF
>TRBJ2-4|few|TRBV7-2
CASSLVGHTLFRNIQYF
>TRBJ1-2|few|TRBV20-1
CSASPPGQHNYGYTF
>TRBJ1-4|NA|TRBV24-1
CATSDRGQVNEKLFF
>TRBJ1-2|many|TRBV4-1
CASSQRDRGNGYTF
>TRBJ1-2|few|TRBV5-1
CASSIDSNYGYTF
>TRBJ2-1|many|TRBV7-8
CASELRTSGGEKFF
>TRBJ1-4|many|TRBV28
CASRPRTGRLEKLFF
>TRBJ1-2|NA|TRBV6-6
CASGEGGSYGYTF
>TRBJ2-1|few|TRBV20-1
CSARDPRRGTEQFF
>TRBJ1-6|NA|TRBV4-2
CASSQDYRRDRGREGGSPLHF
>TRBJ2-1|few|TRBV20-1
CSARVLTSGGGNEQFF
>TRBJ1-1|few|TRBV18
CASSSSRGLNTEAFF
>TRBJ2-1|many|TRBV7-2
CASSTGQGNYNEQFF
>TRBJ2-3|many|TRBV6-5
CASRKTSGGITDTQYF
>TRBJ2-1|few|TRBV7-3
CASSSGLSNEQFF
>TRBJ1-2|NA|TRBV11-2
CASSSPQGYGYTF
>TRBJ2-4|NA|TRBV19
CASRVSAGNIQYF
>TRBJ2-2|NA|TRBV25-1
CASSELGGQTGELFF
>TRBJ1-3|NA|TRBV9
CASSVDPETAGSGNTIYF
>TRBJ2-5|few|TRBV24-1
CATSDALGTEETQYF
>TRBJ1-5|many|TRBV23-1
CASSQSPKAGTLNQPQHF
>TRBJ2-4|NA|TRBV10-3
CAISEQGTKNIQYF
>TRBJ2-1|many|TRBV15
CATSRVGEQFF
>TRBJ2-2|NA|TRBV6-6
CASSREGRELFF
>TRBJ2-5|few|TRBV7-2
CASSPPGGRGTQYF
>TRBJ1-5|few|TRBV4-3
CASSPLIGSNQPQHF
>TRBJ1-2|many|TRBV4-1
CASSHYLRDRESGYTF
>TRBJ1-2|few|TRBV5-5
CASSPRTDSYGYTF
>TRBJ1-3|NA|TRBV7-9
CASSLWSGNTIYF
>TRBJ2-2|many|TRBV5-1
CASRVLGYTGELFF
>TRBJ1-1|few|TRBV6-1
CASSGAGKNTEAFF